Presented here are 24 T cell receptor beta chains from one specimen sequenced in a study of CD8 T cells in ankylosing spondylitis. Study-wide results and caveats: In ankylosing spondylitis blood, a motif of roughly eight highly homologous TCR beta variants appeared characteristic.

No antigens are known for them. TCRdb re-analysed the 5' RACE reads in MiXCR, keeping a single row per CDR3 protein. The table includes over 700,000 distinct CDR3 sequences, roughly 19% detected once. The sample consisted of blood, either unsorted or a sorted T cell fraction (not recorded which). The receptors derive from a male donor with ankylosing spondylitis.

V gene TRBV12-5 combines with J gene TRBJ2-7, with TRBD1 identical over 7 bases. Germline lookup yields CDR1 LGHNT and CDR2 FRNRAP. Trimming at V came to 3 bases and at J to 2 bases, leaving 10 bases not matched to a gene. The length of the CDR3 is 16 residues. The CDR3 reads CASGLPHSDRAYEQYF. DNA of the CDR3: TGTGCTAGTGGTTTACCCCACTCCGACAGGGCCTACGAGCAGTACTTC.

This clonotype occurred a few times. The rearrangement joins TRBV15 to TRBJ2-5; unclear D gene. Germline-derived CDR1 and CDR2 are LNHNV and YYDKDF (reference sequence). V gave up 1 base and J gave up 5 bases, with 14 bases separating them. The CDR3 runs to 15 residues. As DNA, the CDR3 is TGTGCCACCAGCAGAGCCCCGGTGCCGGTCGAGACCCAGTACTTC. Translated: CATSRAPVPVETQYF.

This clonotype was counted between two and nine times. J is TRBJ1-2 and V is TRBV12-3 or TRBV12-4; 9 nucleotides line up with TRBD1. Trimming took 5 bases from V and 8 from J; bases not matched to a gene: 6. This CDR3 spans 13 amino acids. The CDR3 loop reads CASSMGQGLGYTF. The DNA of the CDR3 is TGTGCCAGCAGTATGGGACAGGGATTAGGCTACACCTTC.

The chain joins TRBV4-3 to TRBJ2-7; a weak D match, TRBD2 (6 bases). CDR1 and CDR2 (germline): LGHNA, YSLEER. Trimming cost V 0 bases and J 4 bases, with 13 bases left between them. This CDR3 comprises 15 residues. Here the CDR3 DNA reads TGCGCCAGCAGCCAAGATCGGGGGACTTGGTACGAGCAGTACTTC. Protein sequence: CASSQDRGTWYEQYF.

The chain combines TRBV24-1 with TRBJ2-7, with unresolved D. The V gene's germline CDR1 is KGHDR and CDR2 SFDVKD. The CDR3 extends over 12 amino acids. The V end lost 4 bases, the J end lost 6 bases, and 9 bases lay between the germline ends. DNA for the CDR3: TGTGCCACCAGTGACCCCTTAGGCGAGCAGTACTTC. Its protein is CATSDPLGEQYF.

This clonotype was observed a handful of times. The CDR3 sequence: CASSLARGQRDGYTF. The CDR3 DNA is TGTGCCAGCAGCTTAGCCCGAGGACAGCGGGATGGCTACACCTTC. This chain joins TRBV11-3 and TRBJ1-2, with a tentative D call TRBD1 (6 bases). The germline CDR1 and CDR2 sequences are SGHNT and YENEEA. This CDR3 contains 15 residues. Deletions cut 1 base from V and 6 bases from J, with 15 bases between.

The rearrangement uses TRBV29-1 and TRBJ2-7, with 7 bases lining up with TRBD1. The junction had 2 bases not matched to a gene; V was cut back by 7 bases and J by 2 bases. The CDR3 extends over 11 amino acids. In germline, CDR1 is SQVTM, CDR2 ANQGSEA. The chain's CDR3 is CSGGQAYEQYF. DNA for the CDR3: TGCAGCGGTGGACAGGCCTACGAGCAGTACTTC.

This clonotype was detected only a few times. V is TRBV28 and J is TRBJ1-6; D is possibly TRBD1 (5 bases). The CDR3 sequence is 14 residues long. V shed 5 bases and J shed 10 bases, with 15 bases lying between them. Germline CDR1 and CDR2: MDHEN and SYDVKM. DNA for the CDR3: TGTGCCAGCAGTCCTAACCAGGGCCGATCACCCCTCCACTTT. Translating it yields CASSPNQGRSPLHF.

The sample holds a few counts of this clonotype. The chain combines TRBV7-9 with TRBJ1-2; weak D call: TRBD1 (5 bases). V was cut by 10 bases and J by 7 bases, with 22 bases left in between. From germline, CDR1 is SEHNR and CDR2 FQNEAQ (reference sequence). The CDR3 totals 14 residues. The CDR3 loop reads CATQTGAETSGYTF. The CDR3 bases are TGTGCCACCCAAACCGGGGCAGAAACCTCTGGCTACACCTTC.

J is TRBJ2-1 and V is TRBV28; 7 bases map to TRBD2. The CDR3 has 15 amino acids. Trimming at V came to 7 bases and at J to 4 bases, leaving 10 bases not matched to a gene. Germline values: CDR1 MDHEN, CDR2 SYDVKM. The CDR3, as DNA: TGTGCCAGCACCGACCTTAGCGGGCATTACAATGAGCAGTTCTTC. It translates to CASTDLSGHYNEQFF. Full variable domain (rest looked up from reference TRBV28 and TRBJ2-1): DVKVTQSSRYLVKRTGEKVFLECVQDMDHENMFWYRQDPGLGLRLIYFSYDVKMKEKGDIPEGYSVSREKKERFSLILESASTNQTSMYLCASTDLSGHYNEQFFGPGTRLTVL.

The rearrangement uses TRBV5-1 and TRBJ1-6; tentatively, D is TRBD1 (6 bases). Germline CDR1 reads SGHRS; CDR2 reads YFSETQ. Trimming took off 4 bases at V and 7 bases at J, with 15 bases between the two ends. The CDR3 covers 15 residues. The chain's CDR3 is CASSDNRARNSPLHF. Here the CDR3 DNA reads TGCGCCAGCAGCGACAACAGGGCGAGGAATTCACCCCTCCACTTT.

This clonotype was counted between two and nine times. Since a much larger clone is just one base distant, this may be a read error. The chain couples TRBV11-2 to TRBJ1-1, with D uncertain. Germline loops: CDR1 SGHAT, CDR2 FQNNGV. The CDR3 extends over 12 amino acids. Trimming cost V 5 bases and J 4 bases, with 8 bases left between them. In DNA, the CDR3 is TGTGCCAGCAGCCGTTGGGGCACTGAAGCTTTCTTT. Amino acids: CASSRWGTEAFF.

This clonotype came up a few times. The chain links TRBV12-3 or TRBV12-4 to TRBJ1-5; D is unclear. V gave up 7 bases and J gave up 2 bases, with 6 bases separating them. CDR3 length: 12 amino acids. The CDR3 DNA reads TGTGCCAGCAACATTGGCAATCAGCCCCAGCATTTT. Translated: CASNIGNQPQHF.

The chain has TRBV6-2 or TRBV6-3 and TRBJ2-7; D is perhaps TRBD2 (6 bases). Trimming removed 6 bases at V and 0 bases at J, with 15 bases between. This CDR3 comprises 15 residues. In germline, CDR1 is MNHEY, CDR2 SVGEGT. The CDR3, as DNA: TGTGCCAGCAGAGATAGGCGGGGTAGCTCCTACGAGCAGTACTTC. This gives the protein CASRDRRGSSYEQYF.

V usage is TRBV5-1 and J usage is TRBJ1-1, with 7 bases that match TRBD1. The CDR3 length is 13 residues. The germline V gene has CDR1 SGHRS and CDR2 YFSETQ. After removal of 4 bases from V and 11 bases from J, the junction contained 11 bases not matched to a gene. CDR3 bases: TGCGCCAGCAGCACACAAAAGGGGGCTAGGGCTTTCTTT. Translating it yields CASSTQKGARAFF.

This clonotype was found many times. This sequence joins TRBV28 and TRBJ2-3; D gene unclear. Trimming shortened V by 4 bases and J by 5 bases, and 7 bases separated the two germline ends. Germline lookup yields CDR1 MDHEN and CDR2 SYDVKM. CDR3 length equals 12 residues. The CDR3 region is CASSSRRDTQYF. CDR3 nucleotides: TGTGCCAGCAGTTCGCGGAGAGATACGCAGTATTTT. Complete variable domain (other parts from reference TRBV28 and TRBJ2-3): DVKVTQSSRYLVKRTGEKVFLECVQDMDHENMFWYRQDPGLGLRLIYFSYDVKMKEKGDIPEGYSVSREKKERFSLILESASTNQTSMYLCASSSRRDTQYFGPGTRLTVL.

In this sample, this clonotype turned up many times. For the CDR3, the DNA is TGTGCCAGCAGCGCCGCCGGCGGGACCCTAAGCACAGATACGCAGTATTTT. Translated, it gives CASSAAGGTLSTDTQYF. This chain uses TRBV9 with TRBJ2-3, with D possibly TRBD2 on 6 matching bases. The length of the CDR3 is 17 residues. Per the germline V gene, CDR1 is SGDLS and CDR2 is YYNGEE. With 3 bases removed from V and 0 bases from J, the gap between germline ends came to 17 bases.

The rearrangement joins TRBV6-4 to TRBJ2-7, with D perhaps assigned TRBD1 or TRBD2 (5 bases each). V lost 0 bases, J lost 3 bases, and 18 bases lay in between. This CDR3 spans 17 amino acids. CDR1 and CDR2 from the germline V gene are MRHNA and SNTAGT. CDR3 sequence: CASSDSNSRGRNYEQYF. In nucleotides, the CDR3 is TGTGCCAGCAGTGACTCTAATTCGAGGGGACGAAACTACGAGCAGTACTTC.

The chain employs TRBV20-1 and TRBJ1-2; TRBD1 aligns across 7 bases. V shed 4 bases, J shed 0 bases, and the junction held 5 bases outside the gene matches. Germline loops: CDR1 DFQATT, CDR2 SNEGSKA (reference sequence). This CDR3 contains 14 residues. The CDR3 spells CSATRDSSNYGYTF. In DNA form, the CDR3 reads TGCAGTGCTACCCGGGACAGTTCTAACTATGGCTACACCTTC.

The V and J genes are TRBV14 and TRBJ1-2; 7 bases match TRBD1. Germline trimming cut 3 bases from V and 5 bases from J; bases unmatched to any gene: 6. The CDR3 is made up of 14 amino acids. Germline V gives CDR1 SGHDN, CDR2 FVKESK. The CDR3, as DNA: TGTGCCAGCAGCCAGGAGACAGGGACATATGGCTACACCTTC. Residues: CASSQETGTYGYTF.

This clonotype was picked up a small number of times. This chain uses TRBV5-5 with TRBJ1-6, with D maybe TRBD1 (6 bases). With 5 bases removed from V and 5 bases from J, the gap between germline ends came to 8 bases. There are 13 residues in the CDR3. CDR1 and CDR2 (germline): SGHKS, YYEKEE (reference sequence). The CDR3 region has the DNA TGTGCCAGCAGGGGACAAAATAATTCACCCCTCCACTTT. Translating it yields CASRGQNNSPLHF.

There are a few counts of this clonotype. V gene TRBV7-6 combines with J gene TRBJ2-5; D is undetermined. The length of the CDR3 is 13 residues. Per germline, CDR1 SGHVS and CDR2 FNYEAQ. Trimming pared 2 bases from V and 5 bases from J, leaving 9 bases between. The DNA of the CDR3 is TGTGCCAGCAGCTTATTTAGTGGGGAGACCCAGTACTTC. Translated: CASSLFSGETQYF.

Only a few counts were recorded for this clonotype. The rearrangement links TRBV9 to TRBJ2-7, with D unclear. In germline, CDR1 is SGDLS, CDR2 YYNGEE. Trimming removed 0 bases from V and 5 bases from J, with 9 bases in between. The CDR3 consists of 13 residues. The CDR3 DNA reads as TGTGCCAGCAGCGTAGGATACTATAACGAGCAGTACTTC. Translating it yields CASSVGYYNEQYF.

This clonotype was seen a few times. The gene calls are TRBV4-1 and TRBJ2-1; D is tentatively TRBD1 or TRBD2 (5 bases each). Trimming took 0 bases from V and 6 from J, leaving 15 bases between them. The CDR3 has 16 residues. Germline values: CDR1 MGHRA, CDR2 YSYEKL. The CDR3, as DNA: TGCGCCAGCAGCCAAGAAATAGGGGCCGGGGCCAATGAGCAGTTCTTC. It specifies CASSQEIGAGANEQFF.